The source of this T cell receptor (beta chain) is a study of CD8 T cells in ankylosing spondylitis. Findings and limits, study-wide: A TCR beta motif made of about 8 highly homologous variants seemed typical of ankylosing spondylitis blood.

This clonotype was counted a few times. Its antigen is unidentified. V lost 7 bases, J lost 2 bases, and 13 bases stayed unmatched. The CDR3 contains 16 residues. The germline gives CDR1 SGHNT, CDR2 YENEEA. From the 5' RACE reads, TCRdb called clonotypes with MiXCR, one entry per CDR3 protein. The table includes 200,000 to 250,000 distinct CDR3 sequences, 18% detected once. This chain joins TRBV11-3 and TRBJ2-7, with 8 bases aligning to TRBD2. This TCR derives from a male donor with ankylosing spondylitis. The sequencing sample was made of blood, either unsorted or a sorted T cell fraction (not recorded which). The DNA for the CDR3 is TGTGCCAGCACCCCCAGACGGGGGGGGAACCCCTACGAGCAGTACTTC. Residues: CASTPRRGGNPYEQYF.